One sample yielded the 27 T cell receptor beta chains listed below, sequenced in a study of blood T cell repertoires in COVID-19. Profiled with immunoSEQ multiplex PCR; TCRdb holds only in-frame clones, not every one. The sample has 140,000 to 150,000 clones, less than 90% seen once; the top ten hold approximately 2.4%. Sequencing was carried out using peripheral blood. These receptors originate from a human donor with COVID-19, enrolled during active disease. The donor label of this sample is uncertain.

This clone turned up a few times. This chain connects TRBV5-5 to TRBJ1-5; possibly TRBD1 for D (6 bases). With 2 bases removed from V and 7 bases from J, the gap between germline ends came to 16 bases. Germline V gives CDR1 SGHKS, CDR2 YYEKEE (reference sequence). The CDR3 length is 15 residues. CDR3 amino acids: CASSFAGASGQPQHF. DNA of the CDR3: TGTGCCAGCAGCTTTGCAGGGGCTTCGGGGCAGCCCCAGCATTTT.

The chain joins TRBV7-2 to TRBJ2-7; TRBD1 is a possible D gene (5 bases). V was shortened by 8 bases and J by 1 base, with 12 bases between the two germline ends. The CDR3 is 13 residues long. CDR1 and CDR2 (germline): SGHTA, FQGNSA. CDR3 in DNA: TGTGCCAGCTCCCGGACACGTTCCTACGAGCAGTACTTC. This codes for CASSRTRSYEQYF.

CDR3 bases: TGTGCCAGCAGCTCGAGACAGAACATGAACACTGAAGCTTTCTTT. This encodes CASSSRQNMNTEAFF. The chain joins TRBV5-4 to TRBJ1-1; D perhaps matches TRBD1 (5 bases). This CDR3 is 15 amino acids long. The V and J ends lost 3 bases and 0 bases respectively, with 12 bases between them. In germline, CDR1 is SGHNT, CDR2 YYREEE (reference sequence).

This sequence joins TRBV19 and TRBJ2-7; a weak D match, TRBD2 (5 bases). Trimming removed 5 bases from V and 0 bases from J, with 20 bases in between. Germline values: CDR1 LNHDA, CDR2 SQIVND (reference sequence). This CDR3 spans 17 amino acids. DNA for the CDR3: TGTGCCAGTAGTCAGGAAGGAGGCAGGTTGAGCTCCTACGAGCAGTACTTC. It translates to CASSQEGGRLSSYEQYF.

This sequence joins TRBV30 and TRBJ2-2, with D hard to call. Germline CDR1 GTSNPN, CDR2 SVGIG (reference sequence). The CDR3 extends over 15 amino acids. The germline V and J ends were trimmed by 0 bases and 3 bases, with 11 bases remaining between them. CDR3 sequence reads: CAWSVAPADTGELFF. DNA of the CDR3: TGTGCCTGGAGTGTGGCACCCGCGGACACCGGGGAGCTGTTTTTT.

The CDR3 bases are TGTGCCAGCAGCCAAGATGGGGGAGGGGGAGAGACCCAGTACTTC. Translated: CASSQDGGGGETQYF. The chain combines TRBV3-1 (or the pseudogene TRBV3-2) with TRBJ2-5, with D perhaps TRBD2 (7 bases). V lost 0 bases, J lost 4 bases, and 12 bases lay in between. The CDR3 spans 15 residues. CDR1 LGHDT and CDR2 YNNKEL come from the germline V gene (reference sequence).

Here the CDR3 reads CASSLGQNNEKLFF. CDR3 DNA: TGCGCCAGCAGCTTGGGGCAGAATAATGAAAAACTGTTTTTT. The chain employs TRBV5-1 and TRBJ1-4; no definite D call. This CDR3 is 14 amino acids long. Trimming left V 0 bases short and J 4 bases short, with 7 bases between. CDR1 and CDR2 from the germline V gene are SGHRS and YFSETQ.

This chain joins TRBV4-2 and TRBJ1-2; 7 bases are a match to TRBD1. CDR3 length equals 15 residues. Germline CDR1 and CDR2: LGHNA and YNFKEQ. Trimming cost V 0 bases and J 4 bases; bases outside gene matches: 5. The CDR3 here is CASSQDWQGGYGYTF. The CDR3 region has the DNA TGTGCCAGCAGCCAAGATTGGCAGGGGGGCTATGGCTACACCTTC.

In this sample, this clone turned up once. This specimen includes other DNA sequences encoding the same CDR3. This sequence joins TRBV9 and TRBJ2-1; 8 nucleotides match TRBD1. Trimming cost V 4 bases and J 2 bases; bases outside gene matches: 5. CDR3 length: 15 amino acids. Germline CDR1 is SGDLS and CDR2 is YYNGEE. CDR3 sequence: CASSPQGGTYNEQFF. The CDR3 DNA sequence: TGTGCCAGCAGCCCACAGGGGGGAACCTACAATGAGCAGTTCTTC.

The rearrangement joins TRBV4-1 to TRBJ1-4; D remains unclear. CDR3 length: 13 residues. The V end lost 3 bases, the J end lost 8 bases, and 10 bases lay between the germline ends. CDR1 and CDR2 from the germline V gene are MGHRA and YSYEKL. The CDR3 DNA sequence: TGCGCCAGCAGCCAGTGGAGGAGGGAAAAACTGTTTTTT. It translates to CASSQWRREKLFF.

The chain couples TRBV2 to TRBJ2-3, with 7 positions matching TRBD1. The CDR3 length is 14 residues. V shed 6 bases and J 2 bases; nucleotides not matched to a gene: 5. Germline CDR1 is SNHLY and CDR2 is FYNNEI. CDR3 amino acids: CASSVTGITDTQYF. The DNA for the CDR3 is TGTGCCAGCAGCGTGACAGGGATCACAGATACGCAGTATTTT.

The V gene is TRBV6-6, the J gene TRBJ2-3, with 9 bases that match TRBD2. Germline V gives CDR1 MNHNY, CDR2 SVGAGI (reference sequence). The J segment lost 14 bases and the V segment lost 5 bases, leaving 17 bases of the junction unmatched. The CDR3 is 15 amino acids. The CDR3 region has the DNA TGTGCCAGCAGTGCCCGGGCGGGGGGGCATCTTCATTTGTATTTT. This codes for CASSARAGGHLHLYF.

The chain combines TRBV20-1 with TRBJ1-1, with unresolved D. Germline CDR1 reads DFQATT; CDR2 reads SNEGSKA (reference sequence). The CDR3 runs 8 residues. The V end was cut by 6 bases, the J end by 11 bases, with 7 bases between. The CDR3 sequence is CSAPGAFF. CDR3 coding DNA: TGCAGTGCCCCGGGGGCTTTCTTT.

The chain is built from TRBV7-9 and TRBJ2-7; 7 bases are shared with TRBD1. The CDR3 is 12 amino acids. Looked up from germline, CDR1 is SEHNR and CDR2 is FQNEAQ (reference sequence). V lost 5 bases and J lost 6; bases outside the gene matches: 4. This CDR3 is CASSTQGVEQYF. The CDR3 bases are TGTGCCAGCAGCACCCAGGGGGTCGAGCAGTACTTC. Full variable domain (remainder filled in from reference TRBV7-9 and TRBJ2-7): DTGVSQNPRHKITKRGQNVTFRCDPISEHNRLYWYRQTLGQGPEFLTYFQNEAQLEKSRLLSDRFSAERPKGSFSTLEIQRTEQGDSAMYLCASSTQGVEQYFGPGTRLTVT.

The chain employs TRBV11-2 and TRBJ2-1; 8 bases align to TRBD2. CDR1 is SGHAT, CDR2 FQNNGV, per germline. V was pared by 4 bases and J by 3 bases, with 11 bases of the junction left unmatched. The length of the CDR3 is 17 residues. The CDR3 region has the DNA TGTGCCAGCAGCTCGGGAGGGAGGGGAAGGAACTACAATGAGCAGTTCTTC. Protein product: CASSSGGRGRNYNEQFF.

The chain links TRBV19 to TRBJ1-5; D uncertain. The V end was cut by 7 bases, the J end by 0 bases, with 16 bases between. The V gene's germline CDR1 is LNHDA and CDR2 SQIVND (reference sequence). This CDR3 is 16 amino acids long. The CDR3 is CASKKWSVTSNQPQHF. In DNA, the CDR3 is TGTGCCAGTAAAAAGTGGAGCGTCACTAGCAATCAGCCCCAGCATTTT.

The DNA for the CDR3 is TGTGCCAGCAGTCTAGCGTACTACAATGAGCAGTTCTTC. Residues: CASSLAYYNEQFF. The chain couples TRBV2 to TRBJ2-1; possibly TRBD2 for D (6 bases). CDR1 and CDR2 (germline): SNHLY, FYNNEI. The length of the CDR3 is 13 residues. The germline V and J ends were trimmed by 5 bases and 3 bases, with 8 bases remaining between them.

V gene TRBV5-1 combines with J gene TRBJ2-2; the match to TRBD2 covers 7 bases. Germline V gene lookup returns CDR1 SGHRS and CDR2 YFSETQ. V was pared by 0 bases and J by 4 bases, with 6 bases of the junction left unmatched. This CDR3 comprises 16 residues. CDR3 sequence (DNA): TGCGCCAGCAGCTTGGTGGCGGGAGAGGGCACCGGGGAGCTGTTTTTT. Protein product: CASSLVAGEGTGELFF.

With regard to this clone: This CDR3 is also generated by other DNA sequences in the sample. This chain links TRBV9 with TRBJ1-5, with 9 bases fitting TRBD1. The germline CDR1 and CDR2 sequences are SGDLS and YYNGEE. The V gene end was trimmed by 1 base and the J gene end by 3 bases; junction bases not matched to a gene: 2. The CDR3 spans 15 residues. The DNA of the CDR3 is TGTGCCAGCAGCGTAACAGGGGGCGACAATCAGCCCCAGCATTTT. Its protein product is CASSVTGGDNQPQHF.

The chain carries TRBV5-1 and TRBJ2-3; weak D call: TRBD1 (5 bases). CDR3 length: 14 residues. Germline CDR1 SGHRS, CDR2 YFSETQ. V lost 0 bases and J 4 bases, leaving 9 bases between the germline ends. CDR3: CASSLEQAPDTQYF. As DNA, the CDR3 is TGCGCCAGCAGCTTGGAACAGGCACCAGATACGCAGTATTTT.

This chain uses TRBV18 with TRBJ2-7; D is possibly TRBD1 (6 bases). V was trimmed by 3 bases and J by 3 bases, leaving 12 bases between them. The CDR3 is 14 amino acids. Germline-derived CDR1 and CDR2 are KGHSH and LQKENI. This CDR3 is CASSPPGQIYEQYF. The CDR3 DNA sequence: TGTGCCAGCTCACCGCCGGGACAAATCTACGAGCAGTACTTC.

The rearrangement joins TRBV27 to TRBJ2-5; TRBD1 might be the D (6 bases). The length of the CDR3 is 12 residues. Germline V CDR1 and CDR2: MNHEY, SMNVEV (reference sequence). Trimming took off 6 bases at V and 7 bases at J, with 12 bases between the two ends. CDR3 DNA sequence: TGTGCCAGCAGCCCCCAAGGGGGGACCCAGTACTTC. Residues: CASSPQGGTQYF.

CDR3 sequence (DNA): TGTGCCAGTAGTCTCCGGGACAATCGGGAAACTGTGTTTTTT. Protein product: CASSLRDNRETVFF. The genes are TRBV19 and TRBJ1-4; D is perhaps TRBD1 (6 bases). CDR3 length equals 14 residues. In germline, CDR1 is LNHDA, CDR2 SQIVND (reference sequence). V lost 5 bases to trimming and J lost 15 bases, with 22 bases between them.

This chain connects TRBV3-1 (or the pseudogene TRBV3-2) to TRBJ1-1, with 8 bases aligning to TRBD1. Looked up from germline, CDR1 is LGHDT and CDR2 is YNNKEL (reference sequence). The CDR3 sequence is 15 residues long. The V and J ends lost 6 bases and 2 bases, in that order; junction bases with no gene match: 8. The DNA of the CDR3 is TGTGCCAGCAGACCACGGGACAGGTTAAACACTGAAGCTTTCTTT. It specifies CASRPRDRLNTEAFF.

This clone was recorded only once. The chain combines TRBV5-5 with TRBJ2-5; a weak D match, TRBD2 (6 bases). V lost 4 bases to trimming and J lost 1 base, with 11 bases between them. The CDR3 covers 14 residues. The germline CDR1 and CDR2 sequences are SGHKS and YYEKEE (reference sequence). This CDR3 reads CASSVGRGQETQYF. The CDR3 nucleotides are TGTGCCAGCAGCGTCGGGCGGGGCCAAGAGACCCAGTACTTC.

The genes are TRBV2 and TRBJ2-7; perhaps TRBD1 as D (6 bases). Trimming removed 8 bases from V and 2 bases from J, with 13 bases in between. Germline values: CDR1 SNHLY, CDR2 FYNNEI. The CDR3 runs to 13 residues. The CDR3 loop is CASEPDRTYEQYF. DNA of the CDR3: TGTGCCAGCGAACCGGACAGAACCTACGAGCAGTACTTC.

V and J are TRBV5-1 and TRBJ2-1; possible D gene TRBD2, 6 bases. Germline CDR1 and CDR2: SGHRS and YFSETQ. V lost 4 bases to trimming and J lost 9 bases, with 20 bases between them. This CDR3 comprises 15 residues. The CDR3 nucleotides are TGCGCCAGCAGCCCACAGCACCCACCGCGGGGTGAGCAGTTCTTC. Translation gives CASSPQHPPRGEQFF.